What follows are 27 T cell receptor beta chains derived from one specimen sequenced in a study of shared clonotypes between healthy human individuals. The assay was immunoSEQ multiplex PCR, and TCRdb's table has in-frame clones only and misses some. Here the sample spans 2 million to 2.5 million clones, roughly 94% being singletons. The sample consisted of naive CD4+ T cells sorted from blood. The subset is: CD45RA+ positively selected. The receptors originated from a man aged 18 to 30 in good health.

V is TRBV7-2 and J is TRBJ2-3; TRBD2 aligns across 12 bases. V lost 2 bases and J lost 1; bases outside the gene matches: 4. CDR1 and CDR2 (germline): SGHTA, FQGNSA. The CDR3 length is 17 residues. The CDR3 spells CASSLILAGGGTDTQYF. In DNA, the CDR3 is TGTGCCAGCAGCTTAATACTAGCGGGAGGTGGCACAGATACGCAGTATTTT.

The sample holds one count of this clone. This chain links TRBV2 with TRBJ2-2; D remains unclear. The CDR3 is made up of 13 amino acids. CDR1 is SNHLY, CDR2 FYNNEI, per germline. Trimming pared 1 base from V and 8 bases from J, leaving 8 bases between. The DNA for the CDR3 is TGTGCCAGCAGTGAAGGGATTTGGGGGGAGCTGTTTTTT. This sequence encodes CASSEGIWGELFF.

The chain joins TRBV28 to TRBJ1-4; weak D call: TRBD1 (5 bases). CDR1 is MDHEN, CDR2 SYDVKM, per germline. The CDR3 is 16 residues long. Trimming removed 5 bases at V and 0 bases at J, with 13 bases between. The CDR3 region is CASSGADMPTNEKLFF. The CDR3 DNA reads as TGTGCCAGCAGTGGGGCCGACATGCCAACTAATGAAAAACTGTTTTTT.

The chain links TRBV2 to TRBJ1-4; possibly TRBD1 for D (6 bases). The V gene's germline CDR1 is SNHLY and CDR2 FYNNEI. Trimming stripped 4 bases from V and 3 bases from J, with 15 bases between. The length of the CDR3 is 16 residues. DNA of the CDR3: TGTGCCAGCAGTGTTGACGGAGGGGGGGCTAATGAAAAACTGTTTTTT. Its translation: CASSVDGGGANEKLFF.

Comments on this clone: Other DNA sequences from this sample encode an identical CDR3 as well. The chain uses TRBV9 and TRBJ2-3; tentatively, D is TRBD1 (6 bases). The CDR3 runs to 14 residues. Germline V gives CDR1 SGDLS, CDR2 YYNGEE. The V gene lost 0 bases and the J gene lost 6 bases, with 11 bases spanning the gap. In DNA form, the CDR3 reads TGTGCCAGCAGCGTAGACCCAGGGGCCGATACGCAGTATTTT. Translating gives CASSVDPGADTQYF.

The chain has TRBV10-3 and TRBJ2-1, with 11 bases fitting TRBD1. There are 16 residues in the CDR3. The trim removed 3 bases at V and 5 bases at J, leaving 6 bases unmatched. Germline V gene sequence: CDR1 ENHRY, CDR2 SYGVKD. This CDR3 is CAISEPDRGRDNEQFF. CDR3 in DNA: TGTGCCATCAGTGAACCGGACAGGGGGCGCGACAATGAGCAGTTCTTC.

A remark on this clone: Sequence at one end of the junction differs from germline and may be a read error. Within the sample, other DNA sequences also encode this same CDR3. The V call is TRBV4-3, the J call TRBJ1-3; D perhaps matches TRBD1 (5 bases). Germline assignment: CDR1 LGHNA and CDR2 YSLEER. The CDR3 contains 16 residues. CDR3 sequence reads: CASSQAIGDSGNTIYF. The CDR3 DNA reads TGCGCCAGCAGCCAAGCCATAGGGGACTCTGGAAACACCATCTATTTT.

With respect to this clone: Additional DNA sequences in this sample encode the identical CDR3. The chain has TRBV10-3 and TRBJ2-5; D unclear. V was pared by 3 bases and J by 3 bases, with 8 bases between. The CDR3 is made up of 13 amino acids. The V gene's germline CDR1 is ENHRY and CDR2 SYGVKD. The CDR3 DNA reads TGTGCCATCAGTGACGGCCTAAAAGAGACCCAGTACTTC. This sequence encodes CAISDGLKETQYF.

The chain couples TRBV10-3 to TRBJ2-7; no reliable D call. With 5 bases removed from V and 3 bases from J, the gap between germline ends came to 11 bases. Germline V gives CDR1 ENHRY, CDR2 SYGVKD. The CDR3 loop spans 13 amino acids. DNA of the CDR3: TGTGCCATCAGTCGACTGGAGCTCTACGAGCAGTACTTC. It specifies CAISRLELYEQYF.

The chain employs TRBV7-9 and TRBJ1-2, with 7 bases lining up with TRBD1. The CDR3 spans 13 residues. Trimming at V came to 6 bases and at J to 3 bases, leaving 4 bases not matched to a gene. CDR1 SEHNR and CDR2 FQNEAQ come from the germline V gene (reference sequence). The CDR3 here is CASRETGDYGYTF. The CDR3 bases are TGTGCCAGCAGGGAAACAGGGGACTATGGCTACACCTTC.

About this clone itself: Other nucleotide sequences from this sample produce the same CDR3. The CDR3 coding sequence is TGTGCCAGCACTCCCGGGACGGGCGAGGCCTACGAGCAGTACTTC. Protein sequence: CASTPGTGEAYEQYF. The gene calls are TRBV9 and TRBJ2-7, with D perhaps given as TRBD1 or TRBD2 (5 bases each). Germline V gives CDR1 SGDLS, CDR2 YYNGEE. CDR3 length: 15 residues. The ends were cut back, 6 bases at V and 2 bases at J, with 18 bases in the middle. The complete variable domain, with remaining parts taken from reference TRBV9 and TRBJ2-7, reads DSGVTQTPKHLITATGQRVTLRCSPRSGDLSVYWYQQSLDQGLQFLIQYYNGEERAKGNILERFSAQQFPDLHSELNLSSLELGDSALYFCASTPGTGEAYEQYFGPGTRLTVT.

This chain uses TRBV27 with TRBJ2-1; D is perhaps TRBD2 (5 bases). The CDR3 is made up of 12 amino acids. The V end lost 6 bases, the J end lost 14 bases, and 17 bases lay between the germline ends. Germline V gives CDR1 MNHEY, CDR2 SMNVEV (reference sequence). In nucleotides, the CDR3 is TGTGCCAGCAGCCCCCAGGTCGGAGGTGAGTTCTTC. Protein sequence: CASSPQVGGEFF.

The chain recombines TRBV4-3 with TRBJ2-2; 8 bases fit TRBD2. The germline V gene has CDR1 LGHNA and CDR2 YSLEER. V gave up 0 bases and J gave up 6 bases; unmatched junction bases: 3. This CDR3 is 15 amino acids long. CDR3 amino acids: CASSQDRGGPGELFF. CDR3 coding DNA: TGCGCCAGCAGCCAAGATCGCGGGGGGCCCGGGGAGCTGTTTTTT.

The rearrangement links TRBV5-1 to TRBJ2-7, with D possibly matching TRBD1 (6 bases). V was trimmed by 4 bases and J by 4 bases, leaving 12 bases between them. CDR1 and CDR2 from the germline V gene are SGHRS and YFSETQ. CDR3 length equals 13 residues. The CDR3 reads CASSSPGQYEQYF. The CDR3 nucleotides are TGCGCCAGCAGCAGTCCTGGACAGTACGAGCAGTACTTC.

The V call is TRBV28, the J call TRBJ1-2; D unresolved. Trimming removed 2 bases at V and 0 bases at J, with 13 bases between. Germline V lookup: CDR1 MDHEN, CDR2 SYDVKM. The CDR3 sequence is 16 residues long. DNA for the CDR3: TGTGCCAGCAGTTTAAATCTTCTCAATCCTAACTATGGCTACACCTTC. This codes for CASSLNLLNPNYGYTF.

The chain links TRBV6-1 to TRBJ2-5; no firm D call. CDR1 is MNHNS and CDR2 is SASEGT in the germline V gene. With 6 bases removed from V and 0 bases from J, the gap between germline ends came to 14 bases. This CDR3 is 15 amino acids long. In DNA form, the CDR3 reads TGTGCCAGCAGCGCCCAGGACGGATACCAAGAGACCCAGTACTTC. It translates to CASSAQDGYQETQYF.

As regards this clone: Other DNA sequences from this sample encode an identical CDR3 as well. The V and J genes are TRBV4-2 and TRBJ1-5, with D unclear. This CDR3 is built from 13 residues. V was cut by 0 bases and J by 3 bases, with 3 bases left in between. Germline lookup yields CDR1 LGHNA and CDR2 YNFKEQ. CDR3 in amino acids: CASSQEANQPQHF. Here the CDR3 DNA reads TGTGCCAGCAGCCAAGAAGCCAATCAGCCCCAGCATTTT.

The gene calls are TRBV18 and TRBJ1-3; TRBD1 is a possible D gene (6 bases). The V end lost 8 bases, the J end lost 0 bases, and 14 bases lay between the germline ends. Germline CDR1 KGHSH, CDR2 LQKENI. This CDR3 has 15 amino acids. CDR3 bases: TGTGCCAGCAAGGGGCAGGGGATCTCTGGAAACACCATATATTTT. Amino acid sequence: CASKGQGISGNTIYF.

The chain combines TRBV6-1 with TRBJ1-2; the match to TRBD1 covers 8 bases. The CDR3 extends over 13 amino acids. CDR1 is MNHNS and CDR2 is SASEGT in the germline V gene. Trimming took 5 bases from V and 6 from J; bases not matched to a gene: 5. The CDR3 loop is CASSIRQGNGYTF. CDR3 in DNA: TGTGCCAGCAGTATACGACAGGGGAATGGCTACACCTTC.

Worth noting for this clone: Other DNA variants within this sample encode the same CDR3. The rearrangement joins TRBV5-1 to TRBJ2-7, with TRBD2 as a possible D gene (5 bases). The germline V gene has CDR1 SGHRS and CDR2 YFSETQ. V was trimmed by 4 bases and J by 4 bases, leaving 6 bases between them. The CDR3 has 11 residues. DNA for the CDR3: TGCGCCAGCAGCCGGGATTACGAGCAGTACTTC. Protein product: CASSRDYEQYF.

The genes are TRBV6-5 and TRBJ1-2; unclear D gene. CDR3 length: 13 amino acids. V lost 10 bases to trimming and J lost 4 bases, with 16 bases between them. Germline CDR1 MNHEY, CDR2 SVGAGI. The CDR3: CATHAGASYGYTF. CDR3 sequence (DNA): TGTGCCACCCACGCCGGAGCGTCCTATGGCTACACCTTC.

This sequence joins TRBV6-6 and TRBJ2-7; TRBD1 aligns across 9 bases. J lost 2 bases, V lost 2 bases, and 7 bases had no gene match. The CDR3 covers 16 residues. The germline V gene encodes CDR1 MNHNY and CDR2 SVGAGI (reference sequence). CDR3 residues: CASSYETGQGTYEQYF. The CDR3 DNA follows: TGTGCCAGCAGTTACGAGACAGGACAGGGGACCTACGAGCAGTACTTC.

The V and J genes are TRBV10-3 and TRBJ2-5, with TRBD2 matching 8 bases. The CDR3 loop spans 15 amino acids. V was pared by 10 bases and J by 0 bases, with 10 bases of the junction left unmatched. Germline CDR1 ENHRY, CDR2 SYGVKD. CDR3 residues: CATAPTGGYQETQYF. The CDR3 DNA is TGTGCCACTGCCCCCACGGGAGGGTACCAAGAGACCCAGTACTTC.

The chain carries TRBV4-3 and TRBJ2-7; TRBD2 matches at 7 bases. The V gene's germline CDR1 is LGHNA and CDR2 YSLEER. With 1 base clipped from V and 2 bases from J, the junction kept 5 bases outside the gene matches. The CDR3 runs to 15 residues. The CDR3 loop reads CASSQARTRAYEQYF. The CDR3 bases are TGCGCCAGCAGCCAAGCTAGGACTAGGGCCTACGAGCAGTACTTC.

This chain connects TRBV19 to TRBJ2-1, with TRBD2 identical over 8 bases. The CDR3 runs 14 residues. Looked up from germline, CDR1 is LNHDA and CDR2 is SQIVND (reference sequence). Trimming cost V 6 bases and J 7 bases; bases outside gene matches: 8. CDR3 residues: CASREAGAGNEQFF. Written as DNA, the CDR3 is TGTGCCAGTAGGGAAGCGGGAGCCGGGAATGAGCAGTTCTTC.

Only one count was recorded for this clone. The genes are TRBV19 and TRBJ1-2; 8 bases align to TRBD1. Trimming at V came to 0 bases and at J to 5 bases, leaving 5 bases not matched to a gene. The germline V gene encodes CDR1 LNHDA and CDR2 SQIVND (reference sequence). The CDR3 is 15 residues long. CDR3 protein: CASSIETRGPYGYTF. The CDR3 coding sequence is TGTGCCAGTAGTATAGAAACCAGGGGGCCATATGGCTACACCTTC.

V usage is TRBV30 and J usage is TRBJ2-3; tentatively, D is TRBD2 (7 bases). This CDR3 is built from 15 residues. Germline V gives CDR1 GTSNPN, CDR2 SVGIG (reference sequence). Trimming shortened V by 0 bases and J by 2 bases, and 12 bases separated the two germline ends. The CDR3 loop is CAWSVWGGLTDTQYF. CDR3 coding DNA: TGTGCCTGGAGTGTTTGGGGGGGGCTCACAGATACGCAGTATTTT.